This T cell receptor (beta chain) was sequenced during a study of blood T cell repertoires in COVID-19. As for the study in general: The samples span acute and convalescent COVID-19 from the United States, Italy and Spain.

Methods used by the authors: Using reference gene primer amplification, nucleated cell counts were estimated. TCRdb's table, derived via immunoSEQ multiplex PCR, lists solely in-frame clones and lacks some. That table is the source of V, J and clone size, and D and trimming were worked out from the DNA. The data hold approximately 150,000 clones, with 80% to 90% observed a single time. The CDR3 has 15 residues. V lost 5 bases and J lost 7; bases outside the gene matches: 5. The V gene's germline CDR1 is KGHDR and CDR2 SFDVKD. Participant age was roughly 18 to 100 years, and participants resided in roughly 25 US areas. Participant reports of clinical history set cohort assignment.

The source is a man in his fifties or sixties who had recovered from COVID-19. Material: PBMCs or T cells enriched from blood (not recorded which). The rearrangement joins TRBV24-1 to TRBJ1-6; 9 bases agree with TRBD1. The CDR3 region is CATSAAGQGNSPLHF. Here the CDR3 DNA reads TGTGCCACCAGTGCCGCGGGACAGGGAAATTCACCCCTCCACTTT.